The 8 T cell receptor beta chains given below trace back to one sample, sequenced in a study of spatial heterogeneity in lung cancer. Study outcomes and limitations: Tumoral mutation counts were tracked by counts of expanded intratumoral alpha and beta TCRs.

The time point here: sample taken at primary tumor resection. TCRdb re-called the 5' RACE reads through MiXCR, storing one row per CDR3 protein. The sample carries about 150 distinct CDR3 sequences, approximately 30% recorded once. Their antigen targets remain unknown. This material consisted of lung tumor tissue, taken at surgery. The receptors originated from a male donor with early-stage non-small cell lung cancer.

As to this clonotype: Since it is a stray read in a library aimed at alpha chains, this beta chain has a size that is not meaningful. The DNA of the CDR3 is TGTGCCAGCCTTCGGAATGGAGCTTTCTTT. Translating it yields CASLRNGAFF. The chain uses TRBV28 and TRBJ1-1; D gene unclear. The CDR3 extends over 10 amino acids. V gave up 8 bases and J gave up 10 bases, with 11 bases separating them. Looked up from germline, CDR1 is MDHEN and CDR2 is SYDVKM.

By share, this clonotype counts as hyperexpanded. This beta chain is a stray read from a library made for alpha chains; its abundance is not meaningful. The CDR3 region is CASSYSKGSEQYF. The CDR3 nucleotides read TGTGCCAGCAGTTACTCGAAGGGGTCCGAGCAGTACTTC. This chain uses TRBV6-5 with TRBJ2-7, with TRBD1 as a possible D gene (5 bases). CDR1 is MNHEY, CDR2 SVGAGI, per germline. V lost 0 bases and J 6 bases, leaving 9 bases between the germline ends. CDR3 length: 13 residues.

In its sample, this clonotype ranks as large (0.1 to 1%). This beta chain is an unintended read in a library built for alpha chains; its size means little. This chain links TRBV6-5 with TRBJ2-3; 11 bases match TRBD2. Germline loops: CDR1 MNHEY, CDR2 SVGAGI. The V segment lost 5 bases and the J segment 10 bases; nucleotides outside the gene matches: 8. The CDR3 sequence is 14 residues long. CDR3 nucleotides: TGTGCCAGCAGTCCCCCGACTAGCGGGGATGCGCAGTATTTT. As protein: CASSPPTSGDAQYF.

In the case of this clonotype: This beta chain is a stray read from a library made for alpha chains; its abundance is not meaningful. The genes are TRBV3-1 and TRBJ1-4, with D possibly being TRBD1 (5 bases). This CDR3 is 14 amino acids long. Trimming took off 4 bases at V and 8 bases at J, with 14 bases between the two ends. Germline assignment: CDR1 LGHDT and CDR2 YNNKEL (reference sequence). CDR3 DNA sequence: TGTGCCAGCAGCCCCCATCAGGGTGACGAAAAACTGTTTTTT. Amino acids: CASSPHQGDEKLFF.

This clonotype is a singleton in its sample. This beta chain was picked up by a library intended for alpha chains and is off target, so its count carries little meaning. The rearrangement uses TRBV2 and TRBJ2-1; D possibly corresponds to TRBD1 (5 bases). Germline V gives CDR1 SNHLY, CDR2 FYNNEI. The length of the CDR3 is 12 residues. V shed 11 bases and J shed 9 bases, with 17 bases lying between them. This CDR3 reads CAGALGPREQFF. The CDR3 DNA is TGTGCCGGGGCCTTAGGACCCCGTGAGCAGTTCTTC.

Details on this clonotype: Because this beta chain is a stray read in a library intended to capture alpha chains, its abundance should not be given much weight. The chain employs TRBV6-4 and TRBJ2-1; D is unclear. In germline, CDR1 is MRHNA, CDR2 SNTAGT. The CDR3 loop spans 14 amino acids. The ends were cut back, 2 bases at V and 6 bases at J, with 11 bases in the middle. CDR3 loop: CASSDGRWGNEQFF. CDR3 sequence (DNA): TGTGCCAGCAGTGACGGGCGTTGGGGCAATGAGCAGTTCTTC.

Within the sample, this clonotype is large. This beta chain is off target for a library built for alpha chains, so its abundance means little. The rearrangement joins TRBV19 to TRBJ1-2; tentatively, D is TRBD1 (5 bases). CDR1 and CDR2 from the germline V gene are LNHDA and SQIVND (reference sequence). This CDR3 has 14 amino acids. Trimming removed 6 bases at V and 4 bases at J, with 15 bases between. This CDR3 is CASSTGTAIYGYTF. The CDR3 region has the DNA TGTGCCAGTAGCACCGGGACGGCCATCTATGGCTACACCTTC.

Only a few counts were recorded for this clonotype. As an off-target read in a library built for alpha chains, this beta chain has a frequency of little significance. This chain connects TRBV13 to TRBJ2-2; D ambiguous. Germline loops: CDR1 PRHDT, CDR2 FYEKMQ (reference sequence). V lost 5 bases, J lost 3 bases, and 7 bases lay in between. This CDR3 has 13 amino acids. CDR3 sequence reads: CASSPPYTGELFF. The CDR3 DNA reads TGTGCCAGCAGCCCCCCATACACCGGGGAGCTGTTTTTT.